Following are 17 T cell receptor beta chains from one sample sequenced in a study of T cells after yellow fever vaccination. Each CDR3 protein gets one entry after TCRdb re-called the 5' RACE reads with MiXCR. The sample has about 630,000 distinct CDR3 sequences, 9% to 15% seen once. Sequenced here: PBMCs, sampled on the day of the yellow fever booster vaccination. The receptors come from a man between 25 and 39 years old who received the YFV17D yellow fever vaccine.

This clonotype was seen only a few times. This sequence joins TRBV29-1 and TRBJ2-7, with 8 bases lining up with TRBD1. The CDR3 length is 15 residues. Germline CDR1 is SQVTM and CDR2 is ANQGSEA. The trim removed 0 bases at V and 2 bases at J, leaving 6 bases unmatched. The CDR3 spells CSVEEGAGGPYEQYF. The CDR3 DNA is TGCAGCGTTGAAGAGGGGGCAGGGGGCCCCTACGAGCAGTACTTC.

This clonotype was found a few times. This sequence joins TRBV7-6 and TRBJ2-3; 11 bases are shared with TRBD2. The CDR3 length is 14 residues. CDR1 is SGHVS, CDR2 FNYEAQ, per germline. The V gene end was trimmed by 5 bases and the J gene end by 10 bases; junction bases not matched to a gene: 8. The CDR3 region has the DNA TGTGCCAGCAGCCGACTAGCGGGGCAGGTGGCGCAGTATTTT. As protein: CASSRLAGQVAQYF.

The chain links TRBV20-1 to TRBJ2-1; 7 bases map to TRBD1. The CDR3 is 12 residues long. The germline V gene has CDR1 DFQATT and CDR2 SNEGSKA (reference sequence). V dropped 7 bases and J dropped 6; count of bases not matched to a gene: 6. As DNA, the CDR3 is TGCAGTGGGTCCAGGGGGAGCAATGAGCAGTTCTTC. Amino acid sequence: CSGSRGSNEQFF.

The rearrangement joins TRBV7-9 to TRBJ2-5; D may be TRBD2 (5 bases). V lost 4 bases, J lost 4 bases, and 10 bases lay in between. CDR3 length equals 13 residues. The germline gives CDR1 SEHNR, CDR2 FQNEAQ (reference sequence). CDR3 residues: CASSSGNIETQYF. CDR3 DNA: TGTGCCAGCAGCTCGGGGAACATAGAGACCCAGTACTTC.

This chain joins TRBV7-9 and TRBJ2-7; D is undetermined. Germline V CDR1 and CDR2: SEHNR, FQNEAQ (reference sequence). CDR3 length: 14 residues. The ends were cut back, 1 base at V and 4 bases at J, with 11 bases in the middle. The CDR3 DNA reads TGTGCCAGCAGCTTAGGGCTAGATCCATACGAGCAGTACTTC. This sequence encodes CASSLGLDPYEQYF.

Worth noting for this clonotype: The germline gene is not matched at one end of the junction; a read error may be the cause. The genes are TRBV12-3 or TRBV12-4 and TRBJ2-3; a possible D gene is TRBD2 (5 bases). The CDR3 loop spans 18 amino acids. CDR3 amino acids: CAISFLGLLTTGTDTQYF. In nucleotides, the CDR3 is TGTGCCATCAGTTTTCTAGGACTCCTAACCACGGGGACAGATACGCAGTATTTT.

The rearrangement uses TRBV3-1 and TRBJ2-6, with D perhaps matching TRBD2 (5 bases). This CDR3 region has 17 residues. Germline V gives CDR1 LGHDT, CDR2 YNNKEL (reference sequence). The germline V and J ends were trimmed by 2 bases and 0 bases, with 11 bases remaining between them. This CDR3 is CASSQPRGDSGANVLTF. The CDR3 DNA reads TGTGCCAGCAGCCAACCCCGGGGAGACTCTGGGGCCAACGTCCTGACTTTC.

CDR3 sequence (DNA): TGTGCCACCAGCAGAGAGAAGGGGCTGGCCTACGAGCAGTACTTC. This gives the protein CATSREKGLAYEQYF. V and J are TRBV15 and TRBJ2-7, with TRBD1 as a possible D gene (5 bases). Trimming took 0 bases from V and 2 from J, leaving 11 bases between them. Germline lookup yields CDR1 LNHNV and CDR2 YYDKDF (reference sequence). There are 15 residues in the CDR3.

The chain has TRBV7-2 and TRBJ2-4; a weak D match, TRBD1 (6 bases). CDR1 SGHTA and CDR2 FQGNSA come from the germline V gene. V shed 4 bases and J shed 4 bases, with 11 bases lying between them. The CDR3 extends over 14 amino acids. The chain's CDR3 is CASSSGGQKNIQYF. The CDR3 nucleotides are TGTGCCAGCAGCTCCGGTGGACAGAAAAACATTCAGTACTTC.

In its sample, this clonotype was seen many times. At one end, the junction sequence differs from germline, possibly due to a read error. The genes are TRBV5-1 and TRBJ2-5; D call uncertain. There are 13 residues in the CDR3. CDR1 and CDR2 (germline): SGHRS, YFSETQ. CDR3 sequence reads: CASSLAGGETQYF. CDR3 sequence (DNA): TGTGCCAGCAGCTTAGCCGGTGGGGAGACCCAGTACTTC. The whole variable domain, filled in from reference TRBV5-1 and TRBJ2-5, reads KAGVTQTPRYLIKTRGQQVTLSCSPISGHRSVSWYQQTPGQGLQFLFEYFSETQRNKGNFPGRFSGRQFSNSRSEMNVSTLELGDSALYLCASSLAGGETQYFGPGTRLLVL.

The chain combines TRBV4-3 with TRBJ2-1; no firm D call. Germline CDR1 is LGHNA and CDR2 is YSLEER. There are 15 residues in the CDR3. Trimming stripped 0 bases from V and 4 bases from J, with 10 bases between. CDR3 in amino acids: CASSQDWAYYNEQFF. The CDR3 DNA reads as TGCGCCAGCAGCCAAGATTGGGCTTATTACAATGAGCAGTTCTTC.

The CDR3 region has the DNA TGTGCCAGCAGTTTCCCGTCGAGACACGGACTAGCGGCGCCGAAAGCCTACAATGAGCAGTTCTTC. It codes for CASSFPSRHGLAAPKAYNEQFF. The chain has TRBV28 and TRBJ2-1; 10 bases map to TRBD2. Germline loops: CDR1 MDHEN, CDR2 SYDVKM. V was clipped by 3 bases and J by 2 bases; unmatched bases: 22. This CDR3 is built from 22 residues.

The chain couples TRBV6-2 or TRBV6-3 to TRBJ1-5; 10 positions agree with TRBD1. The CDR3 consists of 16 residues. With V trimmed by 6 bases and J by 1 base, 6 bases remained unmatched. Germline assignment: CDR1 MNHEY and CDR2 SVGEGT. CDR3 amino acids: CASRTTGGISNQPQHF. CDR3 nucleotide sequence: TGTGCCAGCAGAACGACAGGGGGCATCAGCAATCAGCCCCAGCATTTT.

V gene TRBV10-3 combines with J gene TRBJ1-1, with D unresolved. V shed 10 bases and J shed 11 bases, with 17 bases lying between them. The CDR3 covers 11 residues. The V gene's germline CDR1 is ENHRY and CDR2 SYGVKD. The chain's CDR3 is CATLGPLEAFF. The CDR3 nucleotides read TGTGCCACCCTGGGTCCCCTTGAGGCTTTCTTT.

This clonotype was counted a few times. The CDR3: CASSRSAQLVFAYEQYF. CDR3 nucleotides: TGTGCCAGCAGCCGCTCCGCCCAACTAGTGTTCGCCTACGAGCAGTACTTC. V gene TRBV27 combines with J gene TRBJ2-7; D might be TRBD2 (5 bases). Looked up from germline, CDR1 is MNHEY and CDR2 is SMNVEV (reference sequence). Trimming removed 6 bases from V and 2 bases from J, with 23 bases in between. This CDR3 is built from 17 residues.

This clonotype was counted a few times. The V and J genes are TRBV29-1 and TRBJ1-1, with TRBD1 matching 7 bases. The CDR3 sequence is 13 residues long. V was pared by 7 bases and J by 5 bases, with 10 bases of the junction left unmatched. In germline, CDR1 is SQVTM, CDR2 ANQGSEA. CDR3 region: CSERQGSSTEAFF. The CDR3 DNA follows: TGCAGCGAAAGACAGGGTAGTTCGACTGAAGCTTTCTTT.

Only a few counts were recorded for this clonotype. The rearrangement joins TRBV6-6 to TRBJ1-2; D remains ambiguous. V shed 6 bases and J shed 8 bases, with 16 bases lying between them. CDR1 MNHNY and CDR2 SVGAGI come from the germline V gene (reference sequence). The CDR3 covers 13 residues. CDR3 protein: CASSPGIVWGYTF. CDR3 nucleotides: TGTGCCAGCAGCCCCGGAATTGTTTGGGGCTACACCTTC.